This TCR beta chain was captured in a study of CD8+ T cells in alopecia areata. This clone was counted between two and nine times. Treatment here: oral pan-JAK inhibitor, 5-10 mg twice daily. It was cDNA, reverse transcribed from extracted RNA, that served as the sequencing template. The method was immunoSEQ multiplex PCR; TCRdb's version includes in-frame clones alone and lacks a portion of them. The table lists some 200,000 clones, under 60% of them singletons. This CDR3 is built from 15 residues. The germline CDR1 and CDR2 sequences are SQVTM and ANQGSEA. V was shortened by 1 base and J by 8 bases, with 19 bases between the two germline ends.

The sample consisted of CD4+ T cells sorted from blood, taken at week 4, from a patient treated with tofacitinib. This chain connects TRBV29-1 to TRBJ2-3; either TRBD1 or TRBD2 may supply D (5 bases each). The TCR comes from a human donor with alopecia areata. In DNA form, the CDR3 reads TGCAGCGTTGAAGTGCCAGGGAGACCCGCCGGTACGCAGTATTTT. Amino acid sequence: CSVEVPGRPAGTQYF.